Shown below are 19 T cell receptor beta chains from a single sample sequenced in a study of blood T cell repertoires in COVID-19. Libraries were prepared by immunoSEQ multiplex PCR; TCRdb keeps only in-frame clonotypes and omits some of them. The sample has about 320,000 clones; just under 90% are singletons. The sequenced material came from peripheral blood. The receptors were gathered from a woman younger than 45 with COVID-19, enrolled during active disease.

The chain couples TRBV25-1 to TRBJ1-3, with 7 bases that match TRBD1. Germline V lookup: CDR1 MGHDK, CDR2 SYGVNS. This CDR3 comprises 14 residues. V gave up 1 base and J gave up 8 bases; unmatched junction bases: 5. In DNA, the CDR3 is TGTGCCAGCAGTGAATTCGCAGGGGGACACACCATATATTTT. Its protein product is CASSEFAGGHTIYF.

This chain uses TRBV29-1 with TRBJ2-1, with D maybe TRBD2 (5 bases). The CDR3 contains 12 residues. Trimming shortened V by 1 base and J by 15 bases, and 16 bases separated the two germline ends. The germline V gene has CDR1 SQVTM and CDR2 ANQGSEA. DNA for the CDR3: TGCAGCGTTGAAGCCCCGGGGATTCAAGGGTTCTTC. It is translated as CSVEAPGIQGFF.

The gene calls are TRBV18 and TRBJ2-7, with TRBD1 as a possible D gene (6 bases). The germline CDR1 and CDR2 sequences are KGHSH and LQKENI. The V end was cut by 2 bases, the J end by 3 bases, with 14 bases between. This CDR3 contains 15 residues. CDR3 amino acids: CASSPSVGTIYEQYF. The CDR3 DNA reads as TGTGCCAGCTCACCAAGTGTCGGGACAATCTACGAGCAGTACTTC.

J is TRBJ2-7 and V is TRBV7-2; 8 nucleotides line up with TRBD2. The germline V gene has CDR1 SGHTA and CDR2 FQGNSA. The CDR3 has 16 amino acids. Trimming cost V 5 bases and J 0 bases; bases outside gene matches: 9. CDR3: CASSPVVAGPSYEQYF. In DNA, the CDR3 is TGTGCCAGCAGCCCAGTGGTAGCGGGGCCCTCCTACGAGCAGTACTTC.

CDR3 sequence: CASSMAGGGLSYEQYF. CDR3 in DNA: TGTGCCAGTAGTATGGCTGGTGGCGGTTTATCCTACGAGCAGTACTTC. This rearrangement joins TRBV19 to TRBJ2-7; D is unresolved. Looked up from germline, CDR1 is LNHDA and CDR2 is SQIVND (reference sequence). The CDR3 has 16 amino acids. V lost 3 bases to trimming and J lost 1 base, with 16 bases between them.

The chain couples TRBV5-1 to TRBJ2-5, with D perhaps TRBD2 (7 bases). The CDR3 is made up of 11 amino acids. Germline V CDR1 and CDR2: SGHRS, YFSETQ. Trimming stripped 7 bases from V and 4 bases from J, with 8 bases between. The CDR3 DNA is TGCGCCAGCCGGGGGGCAGAGACCCAGTACTTC. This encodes CASRGAETQYF.

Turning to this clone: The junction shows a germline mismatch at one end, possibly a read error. This chain's CDR3 is CASSEDPGQYSPLHF. As DNA, the CDR3 is TGTGCCAGCAGCGAAGACCCGGGACAGTATTCACCCCTCCACTTT. The chain combines TRBV3-1 (or the pseudogene TRBV3-2) with TRBJ1-6; TRBD1 aligns across 7 bases. The germline V gene encodes CDR1 LGHDT and CDR2 YNNKEL (reference sequence). This CDR3 spans 15 amino acids.

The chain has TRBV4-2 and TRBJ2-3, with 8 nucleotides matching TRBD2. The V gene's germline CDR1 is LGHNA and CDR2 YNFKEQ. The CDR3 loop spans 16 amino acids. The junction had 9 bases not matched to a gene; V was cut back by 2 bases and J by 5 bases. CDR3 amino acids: CASSQILAVGGDTQYF. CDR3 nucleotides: TGTGCCAGCAGCCAAATACTAGCGGTGGGGGGAGATACGCAGTATTTT.

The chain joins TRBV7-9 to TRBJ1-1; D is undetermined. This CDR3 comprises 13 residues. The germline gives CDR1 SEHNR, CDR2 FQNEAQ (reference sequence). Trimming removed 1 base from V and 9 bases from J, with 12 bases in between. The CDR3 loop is CASSLGGLGKAFF. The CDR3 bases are TGTGCCAGCAGCTTAGGAGGGCTGGGAAAAGCTTTCTTT.

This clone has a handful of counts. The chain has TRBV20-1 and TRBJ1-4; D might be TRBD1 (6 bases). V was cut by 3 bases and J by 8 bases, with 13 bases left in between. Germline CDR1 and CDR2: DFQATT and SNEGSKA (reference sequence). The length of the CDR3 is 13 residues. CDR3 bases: TGCAGTGCTAGTGGGCAGGGGTCCGAAAAACTGTTTTTT. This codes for CSASGQGSEKLFF.

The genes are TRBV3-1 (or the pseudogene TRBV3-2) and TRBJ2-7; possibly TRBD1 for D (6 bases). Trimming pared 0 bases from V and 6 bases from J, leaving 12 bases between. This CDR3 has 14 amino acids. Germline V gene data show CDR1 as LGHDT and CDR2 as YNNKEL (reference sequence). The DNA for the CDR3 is TGTGCCAGCAGCCAAGAACCCAGGGGCGCCGAGCAGTACTTC. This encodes CASSQEPRGAEQYF.

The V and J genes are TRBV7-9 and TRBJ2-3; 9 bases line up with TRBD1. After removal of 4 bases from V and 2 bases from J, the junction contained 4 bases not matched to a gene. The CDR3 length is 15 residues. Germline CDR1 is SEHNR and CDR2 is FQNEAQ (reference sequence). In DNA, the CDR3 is TGTGCCAGCAGCTCCGGGACAGGGATCACAGATACGCAGTATTTT. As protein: CASSSGTGITDTQYF.

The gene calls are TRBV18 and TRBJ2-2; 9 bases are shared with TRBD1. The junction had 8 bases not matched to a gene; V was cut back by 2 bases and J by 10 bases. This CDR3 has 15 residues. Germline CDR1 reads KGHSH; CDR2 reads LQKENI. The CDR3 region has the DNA TGTGCCAGCTCACCAGTAGGGACAGGGATAACGGAGCTGTTTTTT. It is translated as CASSPVGTGITELFF.

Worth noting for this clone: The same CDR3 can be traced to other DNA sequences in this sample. The DNA for the CDR3 is TGCGCCAGCAGCTTGGCTGGGGACAGAGATGGCTACACCTTC. Translating it yields CASSLAGDRDGYTF. The J gene is TRBJ1-2, the V gene TRBV5-1; TRBD1 aligns across 7 bases. This CDR3 is built from 14 residues. With V trimmed by 0 bases and J by 6 bases, 5 bases remained unmatched. The germline CDR1 and CDR2 sequences are SGHRS and YFSETQ.

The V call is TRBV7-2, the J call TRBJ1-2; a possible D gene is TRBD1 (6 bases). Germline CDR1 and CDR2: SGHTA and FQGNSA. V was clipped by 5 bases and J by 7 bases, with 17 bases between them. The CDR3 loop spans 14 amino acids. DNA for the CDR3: TGTGCCAGCAGCAAACGCGGGGGGCTCAGTGGCTACACCTTC. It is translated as CASSKRGGLSGYTF.

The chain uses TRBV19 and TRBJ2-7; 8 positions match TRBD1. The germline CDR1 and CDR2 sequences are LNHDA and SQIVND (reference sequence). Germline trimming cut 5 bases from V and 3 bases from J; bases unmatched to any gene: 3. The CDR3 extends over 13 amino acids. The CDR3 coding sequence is TGTGCCAGTAGTTGGGACAGGAGCTACGAGCAGTACTTC. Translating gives CASSWDRSYEQYF.

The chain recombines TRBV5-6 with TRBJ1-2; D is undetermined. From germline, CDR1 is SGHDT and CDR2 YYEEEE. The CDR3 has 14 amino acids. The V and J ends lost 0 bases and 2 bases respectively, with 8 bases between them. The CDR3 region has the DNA TGTGCCAGCAGCTTGGTGGGCCGAAACTATGGCTACACCTTC. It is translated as CASSLVGRNYGYTF.

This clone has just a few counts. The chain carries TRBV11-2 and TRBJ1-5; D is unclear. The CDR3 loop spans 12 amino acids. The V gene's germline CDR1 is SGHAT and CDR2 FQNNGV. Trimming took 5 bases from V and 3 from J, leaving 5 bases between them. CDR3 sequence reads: CASSQFNQPQHF. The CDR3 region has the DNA TGTGCCAGCAGCCAGTTCAATCAGCCCCAGCATTTT. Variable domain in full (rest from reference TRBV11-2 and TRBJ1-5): EAGVAQSPRYKIIEKRQSVAFWCNPISGHATLYWYQQILGQGPKLLIQFQNNGVVDDSQLPKDRFSAERLKGVDSTLKIQPAKLEDSAVYLCASSQFNQPQHFGDGTRLSIL.

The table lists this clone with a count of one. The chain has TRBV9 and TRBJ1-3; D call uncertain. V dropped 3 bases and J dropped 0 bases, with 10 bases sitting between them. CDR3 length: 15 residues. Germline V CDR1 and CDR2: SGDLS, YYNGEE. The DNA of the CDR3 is TGTGCCAGCAGCGACCTAGAGATCTCTGGAAACACCATATATTTT. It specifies CASSDLEISGNTIYF.